This is a list of T cell receptor beta chains from one sample in a study of T cell responses to AZD1222 COVID-19 vaccine. Libraries were prepared by immunoSEQ multiplex PCR; TCRdb keeps only in-frame clonotypes and omits some of them. The data show tens of thousands of clones, approximately 90% seen once. The specimen comprised peripheral blood, sampled on day 0 of MenACWY control vaccination. The source of these receptors is an adult in good health. Each CDR3 is given with its conserved first and last residue. Fields, in order: V gene, D gene, J gene, clone size, CDR3 protein, CDR3 DNA. D genes are given only for firm matches. Clone size appears in some rows only: once, few, many, or a class for an expanded clone.

>TRBV12-3/TRBV12-4|NA|TRBJ2-2|NA
CASSSGAPGELFF
TGTGCCAGCAGCAGTGGGGCCCCCGGGGAGCTGTTTTTT
>TRBV18|NA|TRBJ1-5|NA
CASVGDGNQPQHF
TGTGCCAGCGTCGGAGATGGCAATCAGCCCCAGCATTTT
>TRBV28|TRBD2|TRBJ2-5|NA
CASSLPLAGLQETQYF
TGTGCCAGCAGTTTGCCCCTAGCGGGACTCCAAGAGACCCAGTACTTC
>TRBV30|NA|TRBJ1-3|NA
CAWTPDSLSGNTIYF
TGTGCCTGGACCCCAGACAGCCTCTCTGGAAACACCATATATTTT
>TRBV12-3/TRBV12-4|NA|TRBJ2-7|many
CASSFRRREQYF
TGTGCCAGCAGTTTTCGGAGGCGCGAGCAGTACTTC
>TRBV3-1/TRBV3-2|NA|TRBJ2-7|NA
CASSQGPAVDEQYF
TGTGCCAGCAGCCAGGGACCGGCGGTGGACGAGCAGTACTTC
>TRBV28|NA|TRBJ1-4|NA
CASSPRMQGTGEKLFF
TGTGCCAGCAGTCCCCGAATGCAGGGAACTGGTGAAAAACTGTTTTTT
>TRBV28|NA|TRBJ1-1|few
CASILGGGIEAFF
TGTGCCAGCATCCTCGGGGGTGGAATTGAAGCTTTCTTT
>TRBV6-5|NA|TRBJ2-5|NA
CASNGVGQETQYF
TGTGCCAGCAACGGTGTGGGCCAAGAGACCCAGTACTTC
>TRBV3-1/TRBV3-2|NA|TRBJ2-5|NA
CASSNFSETQYF
TGTGCCAGCAGCAATTTCTCTGAGACCCAGTACTTC
>TRBV5-4|NA|TRBJ1-1|NA
CASSLEMGHTEAFF
TGTGCCAGCAGCTTGGAAATGGGGCACACTGAAGCTTTCTTT
>TRBV4-1|NA|TRBJ2-2|few
CASSQVFPENTGELFF
TGCGCCAGCAGCCAAGTCTTCCCTGAGAACACCGGGGAGCTGTTTTTT
>TRBV2|NA|TRBJ1-5|NA
CASSEAGQSNQPQHF
TGTGCCAGCAGTGAAGCAGGGCAGAGCAATCAGCCCCAGCATTTT
>TRBV6-2/TRBV6-3|NA|TRBJ1-2|once
CASSYSSNYGYTF
TGTGCCAGCAGTTACAGTTCTAACTATGGCTACACCTTC
>TRBV6-6|TRBD1|TRBJ1-2|NA
CASSPGQGASGYTF
TGTGCCAGCAGTCCGGGACAGGGGGCTAGTGGCTACACCTTC
>TRBV5-4|NA|TRBJ1-1|once
CASSDTGHDSRTEAFF
TGTGCCAGCAGCGATACAGGGCATGATAGTAGGACTGAAGCTTTCTTT
>TRBV18|NA|TRBJ2-3|NA
CASSPPGGPDTQYF
TGTGCCAGCTCACCACCGGGGGGCCCAGATACGCAGTATTTT
>TRBV6-1|TRBD1|TRBJ1-1|once
CASSEKGDRGGEAFF
TGTGCCAGCAGTGAAAAAGGGGACAGGGGTGGTGAAGCTTTCTTT
>TRBV7-9|TRBD1|TRBJ1-1|NA
CASSPRTGGADTEAFF
TGTGCCAGCAGCCCCAGGACAGGGGGAGCCGACACTGAAGCTTTCTTT
>TRBV18|NA|TRBJ1-3|NA
CASSPEAGGNTIYF
TGTGCCAGCTCCCCCGAGGCCGGGGGAAACACCATATATTTT
>TRBV3-1/TRBV3-2|NA|TRBJ2-1|NA
CASSPQRNEQFF
TGTGCCAGCAGCCCACAACGCAATGAGCAGTTCTTC
>TRBV28|NA|TRBJ1-1|few
CASRGRPEAFF
TGTGCCAGCAGGGGGCGACCGGAAGCTTTCTTT
>TRBV7-2|NA|TRBJ2-1|NA
CASSFDYNEQFF
TGTGCCAGCAGCTTCGACTACAATGAGCAGTTCTTC
>TRBV4-2|NA|TRBJ2-2|NA
CASSHVDSTTGELFF
TGTGCCAGCAGCCACGTGGACTCGACGACCGGGGAGCTGTTTTTT
>TRBV9|NA|TRBJ2-3|few
CASSATLWDTQYF
TGTGCCAGCAGCGCGACTTTGTGGGATACGCAGTATTTT
>TRBV5-4|NA|TRBJ2-7|NA
CASSTQGFRSYEQYF
TGTGCCAGCAGCACACAAGGCTTTAGAAGCTACGAGCAGTACTTC
>TRBV6-5|NA|TRBJ2-5|NA
CASRSHFWEETQYF
TGTGCCAGCAGGTCCCATTTTTGGGAAGAGACCCAGTACTTC
>TRBV28|NA|TRBJ2-6|NA
CASSQGGSSGANVLTF
TGTGCCAGCAGCCAGGGAGGAAGCTCTGGGGCCAACGTCCTGACTTTC
>TRBV19|NA|TRBJ1-6|NA
CASSILAREGSPLHF
TGTGCCAGTAGTATCCTCGCCAGGGAAGGATCACCCCTCCACTTT
>TRBV30|NA|TRBJ1-3|NA
CAWQTGTAANTIYF
TGTGCCTGGCAAACAGGGACTGCGGCAAACACCATATATTTT
>TRBV11-3|TRBD1|TRBJ2-7|NA
CASSHLSGTGKYEQYF
TGTGCCAGCAGCCACCTTTCCGGGACAGGGAAGTACGAGCAGTACTTC
>TRBV2|NA|TRBJ1-1|NA
CASSTGHGNTEAFF
TGTGCCAGCAGTACCGGACACGGGAACACTGAAGCTTTCTTT
>TRBV3-1/TRBV3-2|TRBD1|TRBJ1-1|NA
CATRLDGTGETEAFF
TGTGCCACCCGACTTGACGGGACAGGGGAAACTGAAGCTTTCTTT
>TRBV19|NA|TRBJ1-2|NA
CASRERTDLSYGYTF
TGTGCCAGTAGAGAAAGGACGGACCTCTCTTATGGCTACACCTTC
>TRBV12-5|TRBD1|TRBJ1-3|NA
CASAPPTGSGNTIYF
TGTGCTAGTGCCCCCCCGACAGGGTCCGGAAACACCATATATTTT
>TRBV6-4|TRBD2|TRBJ2-3|NA
CASSSGSSPDTQYF
TGTGCCAGCAGTAGCGGGAGTTCTCCAGATACGCAGTATTTT
>TRBV28|NA|TRBJ1-4|NA
CASSSTGGQSEKLFF
TGTGCCAGCAGTTCCACCGGGGGGCAAAGTGAAAAACTGTTTTTT
>TRBV27|NA|TRBJ2-7|few
CATAPTRSGYEQYF
TGTGCCACAGCTCCTACTAGGTCTGGTTACGAGCAGTACTTC
>TRBV3-1/TRBV3-2|NA|TRBJ1-2|NA
CASSQALPPGFDGYTF
TGTGCCAGCAGCCAAGCCCTTCCTCCGGGATTCGACGGCTACACCTTC
>TRBV6-2/TRBV6-3|NA|TRBJ1-4|NA
CASSSGGPSNEKLFF
TGTGCCAGCAGTTCTGGGGGCCCATCTAATGAAAAACTGTTTTTT
>TRBV6-5|NA|TRBJ1-1|NA
CASSYSGSLNTEAFF
TGTGCCAGCAGTTACTCCGGAAGTCTGAACACTGAAGCTTTCTTT